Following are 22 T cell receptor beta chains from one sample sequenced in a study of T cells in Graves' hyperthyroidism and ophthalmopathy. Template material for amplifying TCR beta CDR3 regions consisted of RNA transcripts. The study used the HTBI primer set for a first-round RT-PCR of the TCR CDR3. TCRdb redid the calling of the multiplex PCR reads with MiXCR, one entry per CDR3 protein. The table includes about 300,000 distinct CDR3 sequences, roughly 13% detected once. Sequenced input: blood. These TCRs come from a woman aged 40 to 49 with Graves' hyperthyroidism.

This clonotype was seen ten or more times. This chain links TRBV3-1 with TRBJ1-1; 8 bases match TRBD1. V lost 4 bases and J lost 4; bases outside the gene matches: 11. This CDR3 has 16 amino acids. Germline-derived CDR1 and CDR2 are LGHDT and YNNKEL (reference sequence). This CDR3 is CASSLRATGGSTEAFF. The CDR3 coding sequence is TGTGCCAGCAGCCTTCGAGCCACAGGGGGTAGCACTGAAGCTTTCTTT. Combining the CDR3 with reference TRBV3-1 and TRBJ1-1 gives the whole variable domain DTAVSQTPKYLVTQMGNDKSIKCEQNLGHDTMYWYKQDSKKFLKIMFSYNNKELIINETVPNRFSPKSPDKAHLNLHINSLELGDSAVYFCASSLRATGGSTEAFFGQGTRLTVV.

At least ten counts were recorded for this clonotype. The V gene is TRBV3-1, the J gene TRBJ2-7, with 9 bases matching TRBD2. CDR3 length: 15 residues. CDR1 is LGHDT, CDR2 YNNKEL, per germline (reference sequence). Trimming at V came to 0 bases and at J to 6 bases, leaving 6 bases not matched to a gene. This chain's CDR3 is CASSQEGLAGLEQYF. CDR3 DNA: TGTGCCAGCAGCCAAGAGGGCCTAGCGGGACTCGAGCAGTACTTC.

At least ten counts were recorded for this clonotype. CDR3 coding DNA: TGTGCCAGCAGCCCAAGACAGGGCCCCTACGAGCAGTACTTC. This gives the protein CASSPRQGPYEQYF. The chain recombines TRBV7-2 with TRBJ2-7, with TRBD1 matching over 7 bases. The J segment lost 2 bases and the V segment lost 5 bases, leaving 6 bases of the junction unmatched. CDR1 is SGHTA and CDR2 is FQGNSA in the germline V gene. CDR3 size: 14 residues.

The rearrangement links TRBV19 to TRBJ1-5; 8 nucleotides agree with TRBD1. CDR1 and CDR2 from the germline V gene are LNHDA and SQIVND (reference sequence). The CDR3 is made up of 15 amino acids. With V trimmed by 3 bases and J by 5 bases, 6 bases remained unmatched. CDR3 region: CASSIPGQGDQPQHF. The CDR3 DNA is TGTGCCAGTAGTATCCCCGGACAGGGTGATCAGCCCCAGCATTTT.

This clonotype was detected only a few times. Here the CDR3 DNA reads TGCAGTGCTAGAGATCGAGGAGATAGCGGGAGAACGTACAATGAGCAGTTCTTC. This encodes CSARDRGDSGRTYNEQFF. The chain links TRBV20-1 to TRBJ2-1; 9 bases line up with TRBD2. Germline V lookup: CDR1 DFQATT, CDR2 SNEGSKA (reference sequence). Trimming removed 0 bases from V and 4 bases from J; junction bases left unmatched: 13. CDR3 length: 18 amino acids.

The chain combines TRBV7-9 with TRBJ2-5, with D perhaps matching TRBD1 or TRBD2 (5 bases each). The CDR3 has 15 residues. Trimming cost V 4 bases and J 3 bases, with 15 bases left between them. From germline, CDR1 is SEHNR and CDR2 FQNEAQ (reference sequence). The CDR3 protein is CASSSSGRRKETQYF. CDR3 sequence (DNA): TGTGCCAGCAGCTCCTCGGGGCGGCGCAAAGAGACCCAGTACTTC.

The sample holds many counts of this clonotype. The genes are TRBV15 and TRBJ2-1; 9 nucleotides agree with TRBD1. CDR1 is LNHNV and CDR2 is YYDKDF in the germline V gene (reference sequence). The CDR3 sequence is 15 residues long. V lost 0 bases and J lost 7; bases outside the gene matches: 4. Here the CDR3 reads CATSREGQGTNEQFF. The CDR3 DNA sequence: TGTGCCACCAGCAGAGAGGGACAGGGTACAAATGAGCAGTTCTTC.

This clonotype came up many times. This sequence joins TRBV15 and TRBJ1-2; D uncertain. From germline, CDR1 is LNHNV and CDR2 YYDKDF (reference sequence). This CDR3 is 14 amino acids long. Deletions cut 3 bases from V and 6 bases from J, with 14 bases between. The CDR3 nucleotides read TGTGCCACCAGCAGGAGGGAACCACTCCATGGCTACACCTTC. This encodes CATSRREPLHGYTF.

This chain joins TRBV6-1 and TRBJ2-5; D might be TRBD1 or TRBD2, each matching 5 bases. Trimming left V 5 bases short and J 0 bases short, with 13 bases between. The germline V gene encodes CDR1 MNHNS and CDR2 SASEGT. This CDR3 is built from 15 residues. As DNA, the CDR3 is TGTGCCAGCAGTAGGAGAGGGGTGTACCAAGAGACCCAGTACTTC. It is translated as CASSRRGVYQETQYF.

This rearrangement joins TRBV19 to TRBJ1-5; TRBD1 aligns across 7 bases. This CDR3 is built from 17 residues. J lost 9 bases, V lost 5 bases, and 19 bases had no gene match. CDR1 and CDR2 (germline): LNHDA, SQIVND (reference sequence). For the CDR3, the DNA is TGTGCCAGTAGTTTACACGTACCGACAGGGAGTAGTTCGCCCCAGCATTTT. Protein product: CASSLHVPTGSSSPQHF.

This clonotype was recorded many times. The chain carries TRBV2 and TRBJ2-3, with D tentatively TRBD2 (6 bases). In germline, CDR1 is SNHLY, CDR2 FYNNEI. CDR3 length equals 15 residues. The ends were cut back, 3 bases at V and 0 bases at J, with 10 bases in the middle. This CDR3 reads CASSDERESTDTQYF. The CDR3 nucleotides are TGTGCCAGCAGTGATGAACGGGAGAGCACAGATACGCAGTATTTT.

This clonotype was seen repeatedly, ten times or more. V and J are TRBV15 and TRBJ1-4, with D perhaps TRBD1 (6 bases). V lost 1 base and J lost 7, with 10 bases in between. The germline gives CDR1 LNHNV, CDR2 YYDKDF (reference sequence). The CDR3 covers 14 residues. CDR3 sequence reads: CATSRGRGGEKLFF. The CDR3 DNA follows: TGTGCCACCAGCAGAGGCAGGGGAGGTGAAAAACTGTTTTTT.

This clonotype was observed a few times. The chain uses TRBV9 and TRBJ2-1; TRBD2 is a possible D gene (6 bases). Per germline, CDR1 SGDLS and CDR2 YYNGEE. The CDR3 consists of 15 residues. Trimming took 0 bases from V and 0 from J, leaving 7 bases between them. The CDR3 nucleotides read TGTGCCAGCAGCGTAGCGGGGGACTCCTACAATGAGCAGTTCTTC. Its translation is CASSVAGDSYNEQFF. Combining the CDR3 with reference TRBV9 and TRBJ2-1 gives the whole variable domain DSGVTQTPKHLITATGQRVTLRCSPRSGDLSVYWYQQSLDQGLQFLIQYYNGEERAKGNILERFSAQQFPDLHSELNLSSLELGDSALYFCASSVAGDSYNEQFFGPGTRLTVL.

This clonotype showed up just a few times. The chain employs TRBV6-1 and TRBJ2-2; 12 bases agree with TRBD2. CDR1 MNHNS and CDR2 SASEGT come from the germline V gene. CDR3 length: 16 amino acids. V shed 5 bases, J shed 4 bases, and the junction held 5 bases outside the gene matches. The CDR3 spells CASSWTSGDSTGELFF. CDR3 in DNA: TGTGCCAGCAGTTGGACTAGCGGGGACTCCACCGGGGAGCTGTTTTTT.

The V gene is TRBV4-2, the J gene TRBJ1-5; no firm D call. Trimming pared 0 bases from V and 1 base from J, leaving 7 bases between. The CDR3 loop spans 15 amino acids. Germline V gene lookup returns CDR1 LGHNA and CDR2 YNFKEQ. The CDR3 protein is CASSQDNGSNQPQHF. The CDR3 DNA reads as TGTGCCAGCAGCCAAGATAACGGGAGCAATCAGCCCCAGCATTTT.

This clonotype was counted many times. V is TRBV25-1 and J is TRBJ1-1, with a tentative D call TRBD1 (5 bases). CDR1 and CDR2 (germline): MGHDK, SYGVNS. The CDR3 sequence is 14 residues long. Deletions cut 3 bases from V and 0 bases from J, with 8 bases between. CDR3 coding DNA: TGTGCCAGCAGTGAGGGGGTGGTGAACACTGAAGCTTTCTTT. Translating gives CASSEGVVNTEAFF.

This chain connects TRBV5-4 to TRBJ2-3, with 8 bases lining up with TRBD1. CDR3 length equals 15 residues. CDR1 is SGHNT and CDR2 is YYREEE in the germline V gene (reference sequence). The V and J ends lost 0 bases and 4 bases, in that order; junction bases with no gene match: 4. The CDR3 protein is CASSLENRGADTQYF. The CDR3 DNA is TGTGCCAGCAGCTTGGAGAACAGGGGGGCAGATACGCAGTATTTT.

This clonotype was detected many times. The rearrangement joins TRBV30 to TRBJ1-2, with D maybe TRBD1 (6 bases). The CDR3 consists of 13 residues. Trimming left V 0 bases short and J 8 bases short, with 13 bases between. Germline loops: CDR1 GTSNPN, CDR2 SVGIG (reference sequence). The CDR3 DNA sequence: TGTGCCTGGAGTGTTCGGACAGCCGGGGGCTACACCTTC. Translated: CAWSVRTAGGYTF.

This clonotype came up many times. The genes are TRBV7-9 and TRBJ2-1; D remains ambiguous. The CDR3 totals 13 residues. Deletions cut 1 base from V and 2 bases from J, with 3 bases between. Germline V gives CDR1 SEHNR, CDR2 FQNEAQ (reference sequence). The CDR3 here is CASSLDAYNEQFF. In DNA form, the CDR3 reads TGTGCCAGCAGCTTAGACGCCTACAATGAGCAGTTCTTC.

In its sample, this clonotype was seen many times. The CDR3 nucleotides read TGTGCCTGGCACCTTCCCCCCGTGAACACTGAAGCTTTCTTT. This codes for CAWHLPPVNTEAFF. The chain links TRBV30 to TRBJ1-1; D gene uncertain. Trimming removed 5 bases at V and 0 bases at J, with 13 bases between. In germline, CDR1 is GTSNPN, CDR2 SVGIG (reference sequence). The CDR3 runs to 14 residues.

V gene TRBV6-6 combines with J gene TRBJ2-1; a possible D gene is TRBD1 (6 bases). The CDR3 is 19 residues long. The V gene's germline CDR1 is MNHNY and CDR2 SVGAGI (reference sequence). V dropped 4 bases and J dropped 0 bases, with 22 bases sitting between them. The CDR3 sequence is CASSSLSGVIGGSYNEQFF. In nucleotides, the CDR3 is TGTGCCAGCAGTTCCCTCTCAGGGGTAATAGGAGGCTCCTACAATGAGCAGTTCTTC.

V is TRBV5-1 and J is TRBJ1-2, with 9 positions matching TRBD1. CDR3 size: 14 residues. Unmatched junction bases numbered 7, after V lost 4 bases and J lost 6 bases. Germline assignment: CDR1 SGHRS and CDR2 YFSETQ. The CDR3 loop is CASSPSTGGDGYTF. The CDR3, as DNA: TGCGCCAGCAGCCCATCGACAGGGGGGGATGGCTACACCTTC.